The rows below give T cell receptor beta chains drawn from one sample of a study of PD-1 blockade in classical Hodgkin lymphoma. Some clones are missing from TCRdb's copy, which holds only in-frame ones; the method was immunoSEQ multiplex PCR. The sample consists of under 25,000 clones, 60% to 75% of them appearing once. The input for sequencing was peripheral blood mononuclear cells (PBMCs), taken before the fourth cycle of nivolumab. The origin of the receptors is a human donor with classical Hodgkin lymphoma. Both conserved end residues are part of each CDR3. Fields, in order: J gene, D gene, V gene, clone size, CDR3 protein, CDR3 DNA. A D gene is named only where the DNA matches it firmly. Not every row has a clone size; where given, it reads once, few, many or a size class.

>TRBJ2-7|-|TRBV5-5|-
CASSLRGIYEQYF
TGTGCCAGCAGCTTGAGGGGGATCTACGAGCAGTACTTC
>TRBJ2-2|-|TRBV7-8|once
CASSLGVGSGELFF
TGTGCCAGCAGCTTAGGGGTGGGCTCCGGGGAGCTGTTTTTT
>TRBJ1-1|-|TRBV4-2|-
CASSPRAGNTEAFF
TGTGCCAGCAGCCCACGCGCAGGGAACACTGAAGCTTTCTTT
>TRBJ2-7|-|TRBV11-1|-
CASSLRPQGQEQYF
TGTGCCAGCAGCTTAAGACCCCAGGGGCAGGAGCAGTACTTC
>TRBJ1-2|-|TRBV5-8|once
CASSLEGTYGYTF
TGTGCCAGCAGCTTGGAGGGTACCTACGGCTACACCTTC
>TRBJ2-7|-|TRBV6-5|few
CASSYVPGRPSYEQYF
TGTGCCAGCAGTTACGTTCCAGGGCGCCCCTCCTACGAGCAGTACTTC
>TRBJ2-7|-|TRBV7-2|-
CASSNGLLYF
TGTGCCAGCAGCAACGGGCTGCTGTACTTC
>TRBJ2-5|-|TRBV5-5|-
CASSLAGAGWETQYF
TGTGCCAGCAGCTTGGCCGGGGCAGGGTGGGAGACCCAGTACTTC
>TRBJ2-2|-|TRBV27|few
CASSWVATGELFF
TGTGCCAGCAGTTGGGTAGCGACCGGGGAGCTGTTTTTT
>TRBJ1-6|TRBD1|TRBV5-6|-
CASSLNAGGNSPLHF
TGTGCCAGCAGCTTGAATGCAGGGGGGAATTCACCCCTCCACTTT
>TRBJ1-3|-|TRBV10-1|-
CASSESVVQGAGNTIYF
TGCGCCAGCAGTGAGTCCGTAGTACAGGGAGCTGGAAACACCATATATTTT
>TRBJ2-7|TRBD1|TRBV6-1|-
CASSTRTGDVYEQYF
TGTGCCAGCAGTACCAGGACAGGGGATGTATACGAGCAGTACTTC
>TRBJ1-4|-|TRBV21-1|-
CASSKAFRAAGEKLFF
TGTGCCAGCAGCAAAGCGTTTCGGGCGGCGGGGGAAAAACTGTTTTTT
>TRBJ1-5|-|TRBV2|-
CASSNRQTYQPQHF
TGTGCCAGCAGTAATCGACAGACCTATCAGCCCCAGCATTTT
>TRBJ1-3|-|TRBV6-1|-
CASSENWGASGNTIYF
TGTGCCAGCAGTGAAAATTGGGGGGCCTCTGGAAACACCATATATTTT
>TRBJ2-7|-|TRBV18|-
CASSPRVPYEQYF
TGTGCCAGCTCACCCCGGGTACCATACGAGCAGTACTTC
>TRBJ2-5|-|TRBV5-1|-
CASSLERGALQETQYF
TGCGCCAGCAGCTTGGAGAGGGGGGCGCTTCAAGAGACCCAGTACTTC
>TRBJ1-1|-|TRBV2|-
CASREGWGSTEAFF
TGTGCCAGCAGGGAGGGTTGGGGGAGCACTGAAGCTTTCTTT
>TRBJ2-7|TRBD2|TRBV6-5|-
CASSTSSGAYEQYF
TGTGCCAGCAGTACCTCTAGCGGGGCCTACGAGCAGTACTTC
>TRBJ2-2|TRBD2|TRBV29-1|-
CSVQPAGVNTGELFF
TGCAGCGTTCAACCAGCGGGAGTGAACACCGGGGAGCTGTTTTTT
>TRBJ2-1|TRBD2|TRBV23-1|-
CASSPFGLRGNNEQFF
TGCGCCAGCAGTCCTTTCGGTTTGCGGGGGAACAATGAGCAGTTCTTC
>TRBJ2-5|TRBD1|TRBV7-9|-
CASSLQQGARETQYF
TGTGCCAGCAGCTTACAACAGGGGGCCCGGGAGACCCAGTACTTC
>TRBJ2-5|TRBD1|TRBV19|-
CASSIGTGLQETQYF
TGTGCCAGTAGTATAGGGACAGGTCTCCAAGAGACCCAGTACTTC
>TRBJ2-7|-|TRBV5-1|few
CASSLAASIYEQYF
TGCGCCAGCAGCTTGGCCGCTAGTATCTACGAGCAGTACTTC
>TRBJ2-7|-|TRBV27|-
CASRLRSTAYEQYF
TGTGCCAGCAGACTCCGCTCGACTGCTTACGAGCAGTACTTC
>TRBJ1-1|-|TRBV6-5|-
CASSWDPGAEAFF
TGTGCCAGCAGTTGGGATCCTGGGGCTGAAGCTTTCTTT
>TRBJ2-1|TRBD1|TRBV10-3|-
CAISQDRGGVNEQFF
TGTGCCATCAGTCAGGACAGGGGCGGGGTCAATGAGCAGTTCTTC
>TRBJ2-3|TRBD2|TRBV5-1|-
CASSSSSGTRLDTQYF
TGCGCCAGCAGCAGTTCTTCCGGGACTAGATTAGATACGCAGTATTTT
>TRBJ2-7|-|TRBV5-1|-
CASSLATDREQYF
TGCGCCAGCAGCTTGGCTACAGACAGGGAGCAGTACTTC
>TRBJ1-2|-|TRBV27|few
CASSKTTGPYYGYTF
TGTGCCAGCAGTAAGACGACAGGCCCGTACTATGGCTACACCTTC
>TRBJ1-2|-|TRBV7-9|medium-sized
CASSRDGNYGYTF
TGTGCCAGCAGCCGGGACGGGAACTATGGCTACACCTTC
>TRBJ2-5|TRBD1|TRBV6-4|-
CASSDEGAEETQYF
TGTGCCAGCAGTGACGAGGGGGCCGAGGAGACCCAGTACTTC
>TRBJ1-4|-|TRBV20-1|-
CSARDNEKLFF
TGCAGTGCTAGAGATAATGAAAAACTGTTTTTT
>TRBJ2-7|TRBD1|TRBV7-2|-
CASSNRQGGIGEQYF
TGTGCCAGCAGCAATCGACAGGGGGGAATTGGCGAGCAGTACTTC
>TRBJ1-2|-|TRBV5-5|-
CASSLDRDGYTF
TGTGCCAGCAGCTTGGACAGGGATGGCTACACCTTC
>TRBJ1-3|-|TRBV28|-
CATKEGSSGNTIYF
TGTGCCACCAAAGAGGGTTCCTCTGGAAACACCATATATTTT
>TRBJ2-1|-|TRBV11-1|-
CASSLDTFLYNEQFF
TGTGCCAGCAGCCTGGATACTTTCCTATACAATGAGCAGTTCTTC